The 13 T cell receptor beta chains below were found in one sample sequenced in a study of technical replicates of blood from several donors. Repertoires were generated with immunoSEQ multiplex PCR, while TCRdb's copy carries only in-frame clones and drops some. The sample yields about 83,000 clones, around 94% seen once. Sequencing used T cells isolated from PBMCs. Receptor source: a human donor in good health.

The chain carries TRBV10-1 and TRBJ1-1; weak D call: TRBD1 (5 bases). Germline values: CDR1 WNHNN, CDR2 SYGVQD (reference sequence). The V end was cut by 6 bases, the J end by 5 bases, with 19 bases between. The CDR3 is made up of 15 amino acids. As DNA, the CDR3 is TGCGCCAGCAGAGCGTCGGAGGGGCTCAGGACTGAAGCTTTCTTT. Protein product: CASRASEGLRTEAFF.

The chain recombines TRBV6-1 with TRBJ2-7; 10 bases map to TRBD1. In germline, CDR1 is MNHNS, CDR2 SASEGT. CDR3 length: 15 amino acids. Trimming removed 5 bases from V and 3 bases from J; junction bases left unmatched: 7. The CDR3 spells CASSPRTGGDYEQYF. The CDR3 DNA reads TGTGCCAGCAGTCCTAGGACAGGGGGGGACTACGAGCAGTACTTC.

The CDR3 spells CASSLVLSSEAFF. CDR3 nucleotides: TGCGCCAGCAGCTTGGTTCTTTCCTCTGAAGCTTTCTTT. V usage is TRBV5-1 and J usage is TRBJ1-1; no definite D call. Between the trimmed V and J ends, which lost 0 bases and 6 bases, there was a span of 9 bases. Germline CDR1 SGHRS, CDR2 YFSETQ. The CDR3 is 13 amino acids.

The V call is TRBV6-1, the J call TRBJ2-7; D remains unclear. V was cut by 1 base and J by 7 bases, with 5 bases left in between. CDR1 is MNHNS, CDR2 SASEGT, per germline. The CDR3 spans 11 residues. The CDR3 region has the DNA TGTGCCAGCAGTGAAGGGAGAGAGCAGTACTTC. Translation: CASSEGREQYF.

The rearrangement joins TRBV19 to TRBJ2-2; 9 nucleotides align to TRBD2. After removal of 5 bases from V and 5 bases from J, the junction contained 12 bases not matched to a gene. The V gene's germline CDR1 is LNHDA and CDR2 SQIVND (reference sequence). The CDR3 contains 17 residues. CDR3 coding DNA: TGTGCCAGTAGTCCCCTGGGACTAGCAGGCGGTACCGGGGAGCTGTTTTTT. Residues: CASSPLGLAGGTGELFF.

CDR3 amino acids: CASSLIAGGVQTQYF. The CDR3 DNA sequence: TGTGCCAGCAGTCTCATAGCGGGGGGCGTTCAGACCCAGTACTTC. The chain is built from TRBV6-5 and TRBJ2-5; TRBD2 aligns across 10 bases. Germline lookup yields CDR1 MNHEY and CDR2 SVGAGI. The CDR3 extends over 15 amino acids. Trimming removed 5 bases from V and 6 bases from J; junction bases left unmatched: 9.

This chain uses TRBV11-2 with TRBJ1-2; D perhaps matches TRBD1 (5 bases). This CDR3 spans 14 amino acids. Trimming cost V 1 base and J 4 bases, with 10 bases left between them. CDR1 and CDR2 from the germline V gene are SGHAT and FQNNGV. The CDR3 DNA is TGTGCCAGCAGCTTAGTCTCCAGGGCCTATGGCTACACCTTC. Its protein product is CASSLVSRAYGYTF.

The chain uses TRBV10-3 and TRBJ2-1; TRBD1 matches 7 bases. Germline V gives CDR1 ENHRY, CDR2 SYGVKD. This CDR3 has 16 amino acids. The trim removed 2 bases at V and 1 base at J, leaving 5 bases unmatched. The CDR3 region has the DNA TGTGCCATCAGTGAGCAGGGGGATAAGTCCTACAATGAGCAGTTCTTC. This codes for CAISEQGDKSYNEQFF.

This rearrangement joins TRBV29-1 to TRBJ2-1; 9 nucleotides match TRBD1. The CDR3 extends over 15 amino acids. Trimming removed 0 bases from V and 4 bases from J; junction bases left unmatched: 4. Germline V lookup: CDR1 SQVTM, CDR2 ANQGSEA. DNA for the CDR3: TGCAGCGTTGAAGAATCCGGGACAGGGTACAATGAGCAGTTCTTC. Residues: CSVEESGTGYNEQFF.

This chain joins TRBV11-3 and TRBJ2-7; weak D call: TRBD1 (7 bases). V dropped 4 bases and J dropped 3 bases, with 19 bases sitting between them. The V gene's germline CDR1 is SGHNT and CDR2 YENEEA. The CDR3 totals 16 residues. The CDR3 region has the DNA TGTGCCAGCAGCTATAGCGGACGACAGGGCAACTACGAGCAGTACTTC. Its translation: CASSYSGRQGNYEQYF. Combining the CDR3 with reference TRBV11-3 and TRBJ2-7 gives the whole variable domain EAGVVQSPRYKIIEKKQPVAFWCNPISGHNTLYWYLQNLGQGPELLIRYENEEAVDDSQLPKDRFSAERLKGVDSTLKIQPAELGDSAVYLCASSYSGRQGNYEQYFGPGTRLTVT.

V is TRBV2 and J is TRBJ2-1; 11 bases fit TRBD2. The CDR3 sequence is 14 residues long. Germline V CDR1 and CDR2: SNHLY, FYNNEI. The V and J ends lost 7 bases and 6 bases, in that order; junction bases with no gene match: 5. Here the CDR3 reads CASMGTSGFNEQFF. The CDR3, as DNA: TGTGCCAGCATGGGGACTAGCGGTTTCAATGAGCAGTTCTTC.

The genes are TRBV27 and TRBJ2-7; the match to TRBD2 covers 7 bases. V was clipped by 8 bases and J by 5 bases; unmatched bases: 15. CDR1 is MNHEY, CDR2 SMNVEV, per germline (reference sequence). The CDR3 loop spans 15 amino acids. CDR3 sequence reads: CASSLGYGRKDEQYF. The CDR3 nucleotides are TGTGCCAGCTCTTTGGGATACGGGAGGAAGGACGAGCAGTACTTC.

The CDR3 bases are TGTGCCAGCAGCGGGACAGGGCCCCACGAGCAGTACTTC. The encoded protein is CASSGTGPHEQYF. The chain couples TRBV5-6 to TRBJ2-7; 9 bases agree with TRBD1. This CDR3 is 13 amino acids long. Trimming at V came to 4 bases and at J to 5 bases, leaving 4 bases not matched to a gene. CDR1 and CDR2 from the germline V gene are SGHDT and YYEEEE.